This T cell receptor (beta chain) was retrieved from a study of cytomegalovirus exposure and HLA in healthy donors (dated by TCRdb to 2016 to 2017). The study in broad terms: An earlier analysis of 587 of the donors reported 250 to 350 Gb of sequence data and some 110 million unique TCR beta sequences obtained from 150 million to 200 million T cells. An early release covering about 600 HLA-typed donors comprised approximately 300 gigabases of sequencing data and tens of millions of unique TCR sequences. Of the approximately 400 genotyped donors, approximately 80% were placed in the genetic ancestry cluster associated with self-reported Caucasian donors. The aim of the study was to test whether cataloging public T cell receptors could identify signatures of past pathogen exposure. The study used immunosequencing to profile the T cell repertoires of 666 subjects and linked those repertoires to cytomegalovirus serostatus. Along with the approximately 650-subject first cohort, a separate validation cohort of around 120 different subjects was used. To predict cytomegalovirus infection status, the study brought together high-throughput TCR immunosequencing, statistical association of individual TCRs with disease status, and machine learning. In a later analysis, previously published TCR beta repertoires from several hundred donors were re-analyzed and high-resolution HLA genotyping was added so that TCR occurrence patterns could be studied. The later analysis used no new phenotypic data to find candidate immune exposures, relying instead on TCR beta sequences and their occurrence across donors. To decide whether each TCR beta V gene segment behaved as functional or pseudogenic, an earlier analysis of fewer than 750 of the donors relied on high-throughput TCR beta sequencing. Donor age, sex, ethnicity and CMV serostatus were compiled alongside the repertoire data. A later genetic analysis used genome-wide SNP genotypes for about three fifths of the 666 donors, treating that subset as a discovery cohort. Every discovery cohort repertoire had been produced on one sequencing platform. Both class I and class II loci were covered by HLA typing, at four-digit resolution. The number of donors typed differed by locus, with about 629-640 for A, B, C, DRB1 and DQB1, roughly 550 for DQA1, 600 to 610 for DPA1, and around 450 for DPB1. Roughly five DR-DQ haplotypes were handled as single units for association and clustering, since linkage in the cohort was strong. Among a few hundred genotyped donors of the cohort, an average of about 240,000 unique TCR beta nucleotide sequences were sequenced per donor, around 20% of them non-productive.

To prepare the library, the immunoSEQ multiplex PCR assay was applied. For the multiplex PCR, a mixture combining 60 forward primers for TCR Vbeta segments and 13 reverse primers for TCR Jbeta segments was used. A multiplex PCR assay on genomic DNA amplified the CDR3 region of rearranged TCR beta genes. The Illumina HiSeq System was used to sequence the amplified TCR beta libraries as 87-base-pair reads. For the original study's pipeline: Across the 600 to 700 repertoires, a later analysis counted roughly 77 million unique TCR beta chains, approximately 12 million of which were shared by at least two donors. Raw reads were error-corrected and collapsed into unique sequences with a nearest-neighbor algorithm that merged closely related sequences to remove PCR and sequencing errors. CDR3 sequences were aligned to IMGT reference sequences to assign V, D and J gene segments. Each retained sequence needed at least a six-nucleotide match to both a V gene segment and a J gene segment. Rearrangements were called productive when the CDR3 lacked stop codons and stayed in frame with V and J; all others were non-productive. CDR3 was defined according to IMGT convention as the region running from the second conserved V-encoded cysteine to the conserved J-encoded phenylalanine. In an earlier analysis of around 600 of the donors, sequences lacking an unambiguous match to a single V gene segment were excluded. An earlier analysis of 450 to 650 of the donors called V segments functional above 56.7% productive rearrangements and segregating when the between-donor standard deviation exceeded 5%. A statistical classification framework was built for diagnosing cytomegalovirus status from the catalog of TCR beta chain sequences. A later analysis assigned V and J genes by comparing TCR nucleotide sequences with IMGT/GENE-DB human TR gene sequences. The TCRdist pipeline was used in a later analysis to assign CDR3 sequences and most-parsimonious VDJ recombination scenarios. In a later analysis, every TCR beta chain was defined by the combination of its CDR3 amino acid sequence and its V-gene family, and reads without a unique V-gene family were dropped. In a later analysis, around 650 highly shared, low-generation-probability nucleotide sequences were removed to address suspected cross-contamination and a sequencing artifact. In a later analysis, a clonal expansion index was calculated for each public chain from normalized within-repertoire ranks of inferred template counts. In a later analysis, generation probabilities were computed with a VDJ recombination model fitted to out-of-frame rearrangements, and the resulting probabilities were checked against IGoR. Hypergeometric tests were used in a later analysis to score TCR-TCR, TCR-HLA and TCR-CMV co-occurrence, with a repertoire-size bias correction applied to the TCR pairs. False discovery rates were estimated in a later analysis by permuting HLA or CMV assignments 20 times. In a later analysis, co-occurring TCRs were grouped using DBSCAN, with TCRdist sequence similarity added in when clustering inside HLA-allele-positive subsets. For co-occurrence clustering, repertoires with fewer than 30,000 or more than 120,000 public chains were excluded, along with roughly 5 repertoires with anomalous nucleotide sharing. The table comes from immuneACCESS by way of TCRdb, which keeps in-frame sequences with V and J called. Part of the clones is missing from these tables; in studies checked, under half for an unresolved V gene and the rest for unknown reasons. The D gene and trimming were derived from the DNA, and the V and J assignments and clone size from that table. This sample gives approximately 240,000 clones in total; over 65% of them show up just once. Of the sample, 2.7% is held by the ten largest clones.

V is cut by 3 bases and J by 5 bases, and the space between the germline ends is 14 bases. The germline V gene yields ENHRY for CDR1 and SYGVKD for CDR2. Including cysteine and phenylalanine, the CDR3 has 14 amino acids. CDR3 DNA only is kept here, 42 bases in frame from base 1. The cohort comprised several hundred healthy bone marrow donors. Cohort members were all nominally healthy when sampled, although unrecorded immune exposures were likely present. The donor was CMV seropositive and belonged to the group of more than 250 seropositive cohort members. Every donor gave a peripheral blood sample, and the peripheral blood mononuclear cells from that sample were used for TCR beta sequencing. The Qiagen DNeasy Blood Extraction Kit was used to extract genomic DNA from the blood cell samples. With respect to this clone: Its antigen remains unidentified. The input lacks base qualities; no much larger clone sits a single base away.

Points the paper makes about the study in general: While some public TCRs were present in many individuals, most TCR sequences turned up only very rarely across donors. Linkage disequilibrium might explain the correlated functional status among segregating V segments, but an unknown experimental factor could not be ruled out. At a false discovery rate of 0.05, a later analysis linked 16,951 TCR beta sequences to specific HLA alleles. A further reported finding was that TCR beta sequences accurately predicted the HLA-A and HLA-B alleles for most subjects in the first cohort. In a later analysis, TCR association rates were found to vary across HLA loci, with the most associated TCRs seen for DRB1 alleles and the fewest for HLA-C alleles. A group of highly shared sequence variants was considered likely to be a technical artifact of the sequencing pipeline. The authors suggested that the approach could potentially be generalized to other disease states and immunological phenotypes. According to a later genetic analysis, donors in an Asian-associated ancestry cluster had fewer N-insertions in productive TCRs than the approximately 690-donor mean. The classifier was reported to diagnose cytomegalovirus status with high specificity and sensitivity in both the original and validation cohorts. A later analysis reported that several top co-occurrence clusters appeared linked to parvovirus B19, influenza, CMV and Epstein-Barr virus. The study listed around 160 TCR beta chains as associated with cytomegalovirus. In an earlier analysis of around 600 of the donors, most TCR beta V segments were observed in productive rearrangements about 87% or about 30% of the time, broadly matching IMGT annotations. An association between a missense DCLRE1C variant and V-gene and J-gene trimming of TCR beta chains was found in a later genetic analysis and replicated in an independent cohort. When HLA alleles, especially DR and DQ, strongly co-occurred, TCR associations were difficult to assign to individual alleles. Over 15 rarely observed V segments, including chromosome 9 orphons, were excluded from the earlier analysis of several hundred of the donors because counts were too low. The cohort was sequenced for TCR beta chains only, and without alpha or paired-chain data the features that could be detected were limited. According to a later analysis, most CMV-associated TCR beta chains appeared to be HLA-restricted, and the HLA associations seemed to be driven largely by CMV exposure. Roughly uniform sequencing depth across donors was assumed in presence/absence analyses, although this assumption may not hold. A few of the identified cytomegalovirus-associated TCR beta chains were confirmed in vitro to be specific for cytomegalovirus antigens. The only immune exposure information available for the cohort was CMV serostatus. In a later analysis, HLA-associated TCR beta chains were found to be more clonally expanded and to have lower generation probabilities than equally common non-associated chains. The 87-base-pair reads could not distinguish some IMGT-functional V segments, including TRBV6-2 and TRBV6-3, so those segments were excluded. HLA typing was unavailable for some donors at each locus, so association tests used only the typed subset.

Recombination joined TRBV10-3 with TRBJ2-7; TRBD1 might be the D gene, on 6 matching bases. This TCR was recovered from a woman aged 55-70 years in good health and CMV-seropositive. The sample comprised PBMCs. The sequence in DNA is TGTGCCATCAGTGACAGGGGCAGTGAGGACGAGCAGTACTTC. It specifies CAISDRGSEDEQYF.